These T cell receptor beta chains were read from a single sample in a study of blood T cell repertoires in COVID-19. Only in-frame clones appear in the TCRdb table, and some are missing; sequencing was by immunoSEQ multiplex PCR. The data hold fewer than 50,000 clones, with 69% observed a single time. Material: peripheral blood. The receptors stem from a man older than 75 with acute or convalescent COVID-19. Each CDR3 is given with its conserved first and last residue. D genes are given only for firm matches. The size of a clone is reported for some rows only, either as once, few or many, or as a class for expanded clones.

j_call v_call clone_size d_call cdr3_aa cdr3_nt
TRBJ2-4 TRBV4-2 NA TRBD2 CASSQDGTSGRIDIQYF TGTGCCAGCAGCCAAGACGGGACTAGCGGGAGGATTGACATTCAGTACTTC
TRBJ1-3 TRBV7-2 NA NA CASSWSTGPGNTIYF TGTGCCAGCAGCTGGTCCACAGGGCCCGGAAACACCATATATTTT
TRBJ2-3 TRBV30 NA TRBD2 CAWSADEAGGRDTQYF TGTGCCTGGAGCGCCGATGAAGCGGGGGGGCGGGATACGCAGTATTTT
TRBJ1-3 TRBV11-2 NA NA CASSLDPVRGNTIYF TGTGCCAGCAGCTTAGATCCAGTCAGGGGAAACACCATATATTTT
TRBJ1-3 TRBV7-2 NA NA CASSLAGVNTIYF TGTGCCAGCAGCTTAGCAGGGGTTAACACCATATATTTT
TRBJ2-7 TRBV7-2 NA TRBD2 CASRPNRTSGGRYEQYF TGTGCCAGCAGACCCAATAGGACTAGCGGGGGTCGCTACGAGCAGTACTTC
TRBJ2-7 TRBV30 NA TRBD2 CANGGGEQYF TGTGCCAACGGCGGGGGCGAGCAGTACTTC
TRBJ2-1 TRBV7-6 NA TRBD2 CASKGVAGTYEQFF TGTGCCAGCAAAGGAGTAGCGGGAACCTATGAGCAGTTCTTC
TRBJ2-1 TRBV19 NA TRBD2 CASSRGTSGTYNEQFF TGTGCCAGTAGTCGAGGGACTAGCGGGACTTACAATGAGCAGTTCTTC
TRBJ1-1 TRBV3-1/TRBV3-2 NA TRBD1 CASSQTRQGHDTEAFF TGTGCCAGCAGCCAAACCCGACAGGGCCACGACACTGAAGCTTTCTTT
TRBJ1-2 TRBV30 NA NA CAWTRYDGYTF TGTGCCTGGACCAGGTACGATGGCTACACCTTC
TRBJ1-3 TRBV30 NA NA CASPGKGSRNTIYF TGTGCCTCCCCAGGGAAGGGGTCGCGGAACACCATATATTTT
TRBJ1-2 TRBV6-5 NA NA CASSWSTGGYTF TGTGCCAGCAGTTGGTCTACGGGTGGCTACACCTTC
TRBJ2-7 TRBV12-2 NA NA CASRLRASKAKDSDEQYF TGTGCAAGTCGCTTAAGAGCCTCTAAAGCCAAGGACTCGGACGAGCAGTACTTC
TRBJ1-6 TRBV30 NA NA CAWSAGADNSPLHF TGTGCCTGGAGTGCTGGGGCGGATAATTCACCCCTCCACTTT
TRBJ2-5 TRBV5-1 NA TRBD2 CASSLAAVSGGRETQYF TGCGCCAGCAGCTTGGCCGCGGTTAGCGGGGGGCGAGAGACCCAGTACTTC
TRBJ2-2 TRBV11-3 NA TRBD1 CASGRQGADTGELFF TGTGCCAGCGGCCGACAGGGGGCGGACACCGGGGAGCTGTTTTTT
TRBJ1-5 TRBV12-3/TRBV12-4 NA NA CASSTQDTGPQHF TGTGCCAGCAGTACACAGGATACGGGGCCCCAGCATTTT
TRBJ2-3 TRBV10-3 NA TRBD2 CAISEGVAGADTQYF TGTGCCATCAGTGAGGGGGTAGCGGGAGCAGATACGCAGTATTTT
TRBJ2-3 TRBV27 NA TRBD2 CASSWGGGDTQYF TGTGCCAGCTCCTGGGGCGGGGGAGATACGCAGTATTTT
TRBJ2-2 TRBV21-1 NA NA CASSKASQGATGELFF TGTGCCAGCAGCAAAGCTTCACAGGGGGCGACCGGGGAGCTGTTTTTT
TRBJ2-5 TRBV30 NA NA CAWRRSAEQETQYF TGTGCCTGGAGAAGGTCGGCGGAACAAGAGACCCAGTACTTC
TRBJ2-3 TRBV5-1 NA TRBD2 CASSIAGADTQYF TGCGCCAGCAGCATAGCGGGGGCAGATACGCAGTATTTT
TRBJ1-1 TRBV6-1 NA NA CASSEQGYTEAFF TGTGCCAGCAGTGAACAGGGTTACACTGAAGCTTTCTTT
TRBJ2-2 TRBV7-2 NA NA CAIVQGGLRVMNTGELFF TGTGCCATCGTTCAGGGAGGACTTCGGGTAATGAACACCGGGGAGCTGTTTTTT
TRBJ1-5 TRBV19 NA NA CASSIGRASNQPQHF TGTGCCAGTAGTATCGGGAGGGCTAGCAATCAGCCCCAGCATTTT
TRBJ2-7 TRBV13 few NA CASSLLDRASYEQYF TGTGCCAGCAGCCTACTCGACAGAGCCTCCTACGAGCAGTACTTC
TRBJ2-2 TRBV5-1 NA TRBD2 CASSLGALAGGPRWTGELFF TGCGCCAGCAGCTTGGGAGCACTAGCGGGAGGGCCTAGGTGGACCGGGGAGCTGTTTTTT
TRBJ2-6 TRBV14 NA NA CASSSSSGANVLTF TGTGCCAGCAGTTCCAGCTCTGGGGCCAACGTCCTGACTTTC
TRBJ2-3 TRBV29-1 NA NA CSVAVLGGTDTQYF TGCAGCGTTGCAGTTTTAGGGGGCACAGATACGCAGTATTTT
TRBJ1-3 TRBV2 NA NA CASSYRAMVGNTIYF TGTGCCAGCAGCTACAGGGCGATGGTCGGAAACACCATATATTTT
TRBJ2-2 TRBV5-1 NA NA CASSLYGVTNTGELFF TGCGCCAGCAGCTTGTACGGGGTTACGAACACCGGGGAGCTGTTTTTT
TRBJ2-5 TRBV2 NA TRBD2 CASRSPTRLAGLETQYF TGTGCCAGCAGGTCACCGACCCGACTAGCGGGGCTAGAGACCCAGTACTTC
TRBJ1-1 TRBV19 NA TRBD1 CASSMGDSFTEAFF TGTGCCAGTAGTATGGGGGACAGCTTCACTGAAGCTTTCTTT
TRBJ1-2 TRBV30 NA NA CAWSLQASHYGYTF TGTGCCTGGAGTTTGCAAGCCTCTCACTATGGCTACACCTTC
TRBJ1-6 TRBV7-3 NA TRBD1 CASSPGTDNSPLHF TGTGCCAGCAGCCCCGGGACAGATAATTCACCCCTCCACTTT
TRBJ2-3 TRBV19 few TRBD1 CASTRTGFSTDTQYF TGTGCCAGTACCCGGACAGGGTTTTCCACAGATACGCAGTATTTT
TRBJ2-1 TRBV5-1 NA TRBD2 CASSSGLAGGHNEQFF TGCGCCAGCAGCTCCGGACTAGCGGGAGGCCACAATGAGCAGTTCTTC
TRBJ1-5 TRBV6-1 NA TRBD1 CASSEPQTGDGQPQHF TGTGCCAGCAGTGAACCACAGACAGGGGACGGTCAGCCCCAGCATTTT
TRBJ2-1 TRBV7-9 NA TRBD1 CASSDYGTGYNEQFF TGTGCCAGCAGCGACTACGGGACAGGGTACAATGAGCAGTTCTTC
TRBJ1-1 TRBV23-1 NA TRBD1 CASSQSGWRGHDEAFF TGCGCCAGCAGTCAATCGGGATGGAGGGGGCATGATGAAGCTTTCTTT
TRBJ1-1 TRBV18 NA TRBD1 CASSPRQGALGAEAFF TGTGCCAGCTCACCCCGACAGGGGGCGTTAGGTGCTGAAGCTTTCTTT
TRBJ1-1 TRBV5-1 NA NA CASSLNGGHTEAFF TGCGCCAGCAGCTTGAACGGAGGTCACACTGAAGCTTTCTTT
TRBJ2-1 TRBV5-8 NA TRBD2 CASSLGLAAYNEQFF TGTGCCAGCAGTTTGGGGCTAGCGGCCTACAATGAGCAGTTCTTC
TRBJ1-5 TRBV19 few NA CASSGSVNQPQHF TGTGCCAGTAGTGGCAGCGTCAATCAGCCCCAGCATTTT
TRBJ2-5 TRBV3-1/TRBV3-2 NA NA CASSQWGDGETQYF TGTGCCAGCAGCCAGTGGGGGGACGGAGAGACCCAGTACTTC
TRBJ2-1 TRBV5-6 once TRBD1 CASSRDRGQAYNEQFF TGTGCCAGCAGCCGAGACAGGGGACAGGCCTACAATGAGCAGTTCTTC
TRBJ2-1 TRBV5-1 NA TRBD2 CASTERTSGYNEQFF TGCGCCAGCACTGAAAGGACTAGCGGTTACAATGAGCAGTTCTTC
TRBJ2-2 TRBV18 NA TRBD2 CASSPSGGNTGELFF TGTGCCAGCTCCCCCAGCGGGGGGAACACCGGGGAGCTGTTTTTT
TRBJ1-1 TRBV4-1 NA NA CASSQDEGGWTEAFF TGCGCCAGCAGCCAAGACGAGGGAGGGTGGACTGAAGCTTTCTTT
TRBJ2-7 TRBV21-1 NA NA CASSKRGKFHEQYF TGTGCCAGCAGCAAAAGGGGTAAATTCCACGAGCAGTACTTC